This T cell receptor (beta chain) was retrieved from a study of Ad26.COV2.S vaccination and SARS-CoV-2 variants (dated by TCRdb to about 2021). Regarding the research as a whole: TCRbeta repertoire sequencing was used to assess the specificity and breadth of SARS-CoV-2-reactive T cell receptors after Ad26.COV2.S vaccination. The TCR-sequenced set comprised about 32 samples: approximately 20 Ad26.COV2.S vaccine recipients, 5 placebo recipients and 8 SARS-CoV-2 convalescent individuals.

The immunoSEQ Assay was used to sequence TCRbeta CDR3 regions. After extraction, genomic DNA underwent amplification by bias-controlled multiplex PCR, followed by high-throughput sequencing. The study's processing was this. Collapsing and filtering of sequences were performed to quantify the absolute abundance of each unique TCRbeta CDR3 region. T cell fraction was estimated by normalizing TCRbeta template counts to usable DNA, which was measured by amplifying reference genes present in all nucleated cells. Repertoire TCRs were annotated as SARS-CoV-2-specific when V gene, CDR3 amino acid sequence and J gene were exactly matched to a known reactive TCR set. MIRA supplied the reference SARS-CoV-2 TCR set, which was filtered for enrichment in COVID-19-positive ImmuneCODE repertoires so that public or cross-reactive TCRs were removed. Using the MIRA antigens, annotated TCRs were further analysed by specific ORF or by position within an ORF. Depth was the summed frequency of annotated unique rearrangements, while breadth was defined as annotated unique rearrangements over total unique productive rearrangements. Two-sided Wilcoxon rank-sum tests were applied when comparing TCR breadth between groups. The source is immuneACCESS, and TCRdb retained only in-frame sequences with V and J called. Part of the clones is not carried over; for the studies checked, unresolved V genes explain less than half of this, and the remainder is unexplained. V and J calls and clone size are those listed in that table; D and trimming were worked out from the DNA. The sample table contains around 45,000 clones; only one count was recorded for approximately 80% of them. The ten largest clones capture roughly 50% of the sample.

Comment on this clone: Its antigen is unknown. Per-base qualities were not stored, and no clone one base away is much larger.

Reading the label with the study, this specimen's time point is: individuals recovered from natural SARS-CoV-2 infection. General conclusions and limits of the study: Comparable non-spike TCR breadth was observed between vaccine and placebo recipients, consistent with only spike being contained in the vaccine. According to the authors, total T cell responses may have been underestimated by the TCR breadth and depth analyses. After vaccination, substantial breadth of spike-specific CD8+ and CD4+ T cell responses was reported. Ad26.COV2.S recipients had higher spike-specific TCR breadth than placebo recipients (P = 0.0014).

This material consisted of peripheral blood, taken after recovery from COVID-19. This receptor was taken from a human donor who had recovered from COVID-19.

The CDR3 region reads CASSKERVNEQFF. The DNA reads TGTGCCAGCAGCAAAGAAAGGGTCAATGAGCAGTTCTTC. In this chain, TRBV21-1 is recombined with TRBJ2-1. TRBV21-1 is a pseudogene locus. The CDR3 runs 13 residues from the cysteine to the phenylalanine. Solely the CDR3 DNA is kept, with 39 bases framed from the first base.